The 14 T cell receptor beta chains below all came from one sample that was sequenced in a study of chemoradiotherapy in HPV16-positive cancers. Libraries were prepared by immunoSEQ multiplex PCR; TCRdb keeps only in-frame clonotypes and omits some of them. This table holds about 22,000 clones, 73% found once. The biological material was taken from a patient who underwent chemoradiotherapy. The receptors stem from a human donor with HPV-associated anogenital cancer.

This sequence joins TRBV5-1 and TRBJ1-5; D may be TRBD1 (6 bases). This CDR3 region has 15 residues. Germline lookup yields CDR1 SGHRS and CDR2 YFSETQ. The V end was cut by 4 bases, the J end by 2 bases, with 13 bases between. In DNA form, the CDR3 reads TGCGCCAGCAGCGAACAGGGTATTGGCAATCAGCCCCAGCATTTT. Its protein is CASSEQGIGNQPQHF.

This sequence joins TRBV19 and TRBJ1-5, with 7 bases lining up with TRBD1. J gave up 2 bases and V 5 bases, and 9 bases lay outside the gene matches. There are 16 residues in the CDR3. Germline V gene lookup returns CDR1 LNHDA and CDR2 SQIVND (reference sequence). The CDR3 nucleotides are TGTGCCAGTAGTCAGATACAGGGGCGGCGCAATCAGCCCCAGCATTTT. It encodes CASSQIQGRRNQPQHF.

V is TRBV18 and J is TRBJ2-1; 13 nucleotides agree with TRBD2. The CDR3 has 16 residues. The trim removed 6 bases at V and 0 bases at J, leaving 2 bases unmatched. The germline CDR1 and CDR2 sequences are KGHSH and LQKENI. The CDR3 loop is CASSGLAGDSYNEQFF. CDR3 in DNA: TGTGCCAGCTCCGGACTAGCGGGAGACTCCTACAATGAGCAGTTCTTC.

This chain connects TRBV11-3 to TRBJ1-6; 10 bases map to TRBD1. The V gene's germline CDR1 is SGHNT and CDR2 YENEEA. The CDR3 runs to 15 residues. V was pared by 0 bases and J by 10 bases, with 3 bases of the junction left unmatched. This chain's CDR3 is CASSLEGQGESPLHF. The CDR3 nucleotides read TGTGCCAGCAGCTTAGAAGGACAGGGGGAATCACCCCTCCACTTT.

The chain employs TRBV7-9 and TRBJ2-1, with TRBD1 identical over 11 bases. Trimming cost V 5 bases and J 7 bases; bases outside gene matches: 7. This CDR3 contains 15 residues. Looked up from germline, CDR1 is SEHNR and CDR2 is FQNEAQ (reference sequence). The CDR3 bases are TGTGCCAGCAGCAACCGGGACAGGGGGTCAAATGAGCAGTTCTTC. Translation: CASSNRDRGSNEQFF.

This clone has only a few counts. The CDR3 nucleotides are TGTGCCTGGAGTGTAGACAGTCCAGCCTACAATGAGCAGTTCTTC. It specifies CAWSVDSPAYNEQFF. The chain uses TRBV30 and TRBJ2-1; D may be TRBD1 (5 bases). Trimming pared 0 bases from V and 2 bases from J, leaving 11 bases between. The CDR3 has 15 residues. From germline, CDR1 is GTSNPN and CDR2 SVGIG (reference sequence). The variable domain in full, with the rest retrieved from reference TRBV30 and TRBJ2-1, is SQTIHQWPATLVQPVGSPLSLECTVEGTSNPNLYWYRQAAGRGLQLLFYSVGIGQISSEVPQNLSASRPQDRQFILSSKKLLLSDSGFYLCAWSVDSPAYNEQFFGPGTRLTVL.

The CDR3 DNA is TGTGCCAGCAGCCCCGCCCGGACTAGCCCGAGGGATACGCAGTATTTT. It encodes CASSPARTSPRDTQYF. The V call is TRBV7-8, the J call TRBJ2-3; 8 nucleotides match TRBD2. In germline, CDR1 is SGHVS, CDR2 FQNEAQ. The CDR3 runs to 16 residues. Losses at the gene ends were 5 bases for V and 6 bases for J; bases not matched to a gene: 13.

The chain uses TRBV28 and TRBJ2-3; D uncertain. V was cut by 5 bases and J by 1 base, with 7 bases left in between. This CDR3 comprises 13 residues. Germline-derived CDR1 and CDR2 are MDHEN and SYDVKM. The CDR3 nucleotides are TGTGCCAGCAGTACCGTTGGCACAGATACGCAGTATTTT. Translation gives CASSTVGTDTQYF.

In DNA, the CDR3 is TGCGCCAGCAGCTTGGGTCACAGGGGGCAGTACGAGCAGTACTTC. Encoded protein: CASSLGHRGQYEQYF. The rearrangement links TRBV5-1 to TRBJ2-7; 9 bases match TRBD1. The germline V gene encodes CDR1 SGHRS and CDR2 YFSETQ. The CDR3 spans 15 residues. The V and J ends lost 0 bases and 4 bases, in that order; junction bases with no gene match: 5.

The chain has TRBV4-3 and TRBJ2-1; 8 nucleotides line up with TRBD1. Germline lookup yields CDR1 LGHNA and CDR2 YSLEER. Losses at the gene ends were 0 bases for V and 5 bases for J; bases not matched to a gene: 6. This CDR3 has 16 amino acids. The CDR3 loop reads CASSQDRTGKHNEQFF. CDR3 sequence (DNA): TGCGCCAGCAGCCAAGATAGGACAGGGAAGCACAATGAGCAGTTCTTC.

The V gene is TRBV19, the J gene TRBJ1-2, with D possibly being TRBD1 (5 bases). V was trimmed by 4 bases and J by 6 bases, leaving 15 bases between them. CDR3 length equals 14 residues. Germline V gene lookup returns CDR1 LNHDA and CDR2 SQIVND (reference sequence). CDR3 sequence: CASSKGTISNGYTF. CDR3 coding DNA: TGTGCCAGTAGTAAGGGGACCATAAGTAATGGCTACACCTTC.

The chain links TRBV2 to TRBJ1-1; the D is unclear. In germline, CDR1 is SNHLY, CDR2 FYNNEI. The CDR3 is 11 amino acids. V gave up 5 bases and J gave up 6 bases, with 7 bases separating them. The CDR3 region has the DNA TGTGCCAGCAGTTCTTTGTCTGAAGCTTTCTTT. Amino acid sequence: CASSSLSEAFF.

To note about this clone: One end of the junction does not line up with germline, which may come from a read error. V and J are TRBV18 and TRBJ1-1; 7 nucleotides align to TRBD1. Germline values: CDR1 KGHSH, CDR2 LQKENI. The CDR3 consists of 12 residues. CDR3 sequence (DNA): TGTGCCAGCTCAACAGGGGACGGTTCTCGGGGCTTT. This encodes CASSTGDGSRGF.

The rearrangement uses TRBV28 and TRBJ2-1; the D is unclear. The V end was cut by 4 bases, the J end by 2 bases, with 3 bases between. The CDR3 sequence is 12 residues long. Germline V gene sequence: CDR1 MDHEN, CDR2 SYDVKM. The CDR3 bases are TGTGCCAGCAGTTCGACCTACAATGAGCAGTTCTTC. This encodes CASSSTYNEQFF.